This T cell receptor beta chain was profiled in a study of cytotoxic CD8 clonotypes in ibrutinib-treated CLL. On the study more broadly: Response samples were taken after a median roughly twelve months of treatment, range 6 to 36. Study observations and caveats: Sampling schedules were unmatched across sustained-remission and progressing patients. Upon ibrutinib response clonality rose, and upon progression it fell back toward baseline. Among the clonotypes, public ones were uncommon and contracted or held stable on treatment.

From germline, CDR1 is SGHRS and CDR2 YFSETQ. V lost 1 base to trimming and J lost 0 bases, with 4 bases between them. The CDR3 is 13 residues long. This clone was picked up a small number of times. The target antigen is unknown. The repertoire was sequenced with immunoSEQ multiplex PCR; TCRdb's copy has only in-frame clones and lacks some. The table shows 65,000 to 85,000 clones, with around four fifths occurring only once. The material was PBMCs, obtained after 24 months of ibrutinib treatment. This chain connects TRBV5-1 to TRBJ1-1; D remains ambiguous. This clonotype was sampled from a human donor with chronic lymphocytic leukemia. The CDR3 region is CASSLNLNTEAFF. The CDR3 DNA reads TGCGCCAGCAGCTTGAACTTGAACACTGAAGCTTTCTTT.